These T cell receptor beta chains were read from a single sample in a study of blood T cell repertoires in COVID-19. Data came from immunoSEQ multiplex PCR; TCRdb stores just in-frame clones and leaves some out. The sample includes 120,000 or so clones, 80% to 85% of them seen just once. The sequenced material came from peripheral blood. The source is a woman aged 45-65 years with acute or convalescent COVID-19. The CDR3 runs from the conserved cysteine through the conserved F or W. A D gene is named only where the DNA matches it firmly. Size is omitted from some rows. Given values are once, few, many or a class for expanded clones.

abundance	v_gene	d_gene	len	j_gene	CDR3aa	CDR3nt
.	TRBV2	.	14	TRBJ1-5	CASGREESNQPQHF	TGTGCCAGCGGAAGGGAGGAAAGCAATCAGCCCCAGCATTTT
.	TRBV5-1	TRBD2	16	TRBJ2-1	CASSEGTSGPYNEQFF	TGCGCCAGCAGCGAAGGGACTAGCGGTCCCTACAATGAGCAGTTCTTC
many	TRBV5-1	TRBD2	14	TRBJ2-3	CASSSGGAGDTQYF	TGCGCCAGCAGCTCCGGGGGGGCGGGAGATACGCAGTATTTT
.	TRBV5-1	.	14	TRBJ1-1	CASSASTRDTEAFF	TGCGCCAGCAGCGCAAGTACGAGGGACACTGAAGCTTTCTTT
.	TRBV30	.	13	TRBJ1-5	CAWSGSTVQPQHF	TGTGCCTGGAGTGGATCCACGGTTCAGCCCCAGCATTTT
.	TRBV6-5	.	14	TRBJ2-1	CASSYTYRDNEQFF	TGTGCCAGCAGTTACACCTACCGGGACAATGAGCAGTTCTTC
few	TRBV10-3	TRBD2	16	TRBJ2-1	CAIGGLAGGMNNEQFF	TGTGCCATCGGGGGACTAGCGGGAGGGATGAACAATGAGCAGTTCTTC
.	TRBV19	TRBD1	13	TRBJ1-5	CAISTGDNQPQHF	TGTGCCATCAGTACAGGGGACAATCAGCCCCAGCATTTT
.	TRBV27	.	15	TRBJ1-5	CASSPKGHLNQPQHF	TGTGCCAGCAGTCCCAAAGGACATCTAAATCAGCCCCAGCATTTT
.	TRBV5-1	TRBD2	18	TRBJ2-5	CASSSSGTSQRGQETQYF	TGCGCCAGCAGCTCATCCGGGACTAGTCAGCGGGGCCAAGAGACCCAGTACTTC
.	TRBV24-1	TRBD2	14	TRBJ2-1	CATSDPGGTDEQFF	TGTGCCACCAGTGACCCGGGGGGAACCGATGAGCAGTTCTTC
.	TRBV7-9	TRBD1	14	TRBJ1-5	CASSRGQGAQPQHF	TGTGCCAGCAGCAGAGGACAGGGAGCCCAGCCCCAGCATTTT
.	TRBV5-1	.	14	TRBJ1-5	CASSTSPEDQPQHF	TGCGCCAGCAGTACTAGTCCGGAGGATCAGCCCCAGCATTTT
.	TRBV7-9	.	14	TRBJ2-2	CASSEGANTGELFF	TGTGCCAGCAGTGAAGGAGCGAACACCGGGGAGCTGTTTTTT
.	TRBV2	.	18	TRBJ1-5	CASNPSRGRRSQDQPQHF	TGTGCCAGCAACCCTTCTAGGGGAAGGCGTAGTCAGGATCAGCCCCAGCATTTT
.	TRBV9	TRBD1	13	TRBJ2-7	CASSAFDRGGQYF	TGTGCCAGCAGCGCCTTCGACAGGGGAGGACAGTACTTC
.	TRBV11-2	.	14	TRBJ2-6	CASSDIRGANVLTF	TGTGCCAGCAGCGACATTAGGGGGGCCAACGTCCTGACTTTC
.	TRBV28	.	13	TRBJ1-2	CASSRNRFYGYTF	TGTGCCAGCTCAAGGAACAGGTTCTATGGCTACACCTTC
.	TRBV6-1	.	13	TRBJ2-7	CASSDQGYYEQYF	TGTGCCAGCAGTGATCAGGGGTACTACGAGCAGTACTTC
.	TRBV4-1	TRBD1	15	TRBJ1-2	CASSQEATGTYGYTF	TGCGCCAGCAGCCAAGAGGCGACAGGGACCTATGGCTACACCTTC
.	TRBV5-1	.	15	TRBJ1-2	CASSLDRNANYGYTF	TGCGCCAGCAGCTTGGACAGAAACGCTAACTATGGCTACACCTTC
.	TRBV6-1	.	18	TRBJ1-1	CASSEDTIYDLADTEAFF	TGTGCCAGCAGTGAAGATACAATTTACGACTTAGCGGACACTGAAGCTTTCTTT
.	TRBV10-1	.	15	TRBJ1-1	CASSESRRGRTEAFF	TGCGCCAGCAGTGAGTCCAGAAGAGGTCGGACTGAAGCTTTCTTT
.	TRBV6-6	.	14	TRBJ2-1	CASSFRVSNNEQFF	TGTGCCAGCAGCTTCCGGGTCAGCAACAATGAGCAGTTCTTC
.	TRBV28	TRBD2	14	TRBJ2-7	CASSLPSGKIEQYF	TGTGCCAGCAGTCTGCCTAGCGGGAAGATCGAGCAGTACTTC
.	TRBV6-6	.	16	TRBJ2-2	CASSYSRPTNTGELFF	TGTGCCAGCAGTTACTCGAGGCCAACGAACACCGGGGAGCTGTTTTTT
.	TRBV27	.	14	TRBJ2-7	CASSYQRSLYEQYF	TGTGCCAGCAGTTACCAGCGTTCCCTTTACGAGCAGTACTTC
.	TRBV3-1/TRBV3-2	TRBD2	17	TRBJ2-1	CASSPLPGLAGNNEQFF	TGTGCCAGCAGCCCCCTTCCGGGACTAGCGGGAAACAATGAGCAGTTCTTC
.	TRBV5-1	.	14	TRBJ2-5	CASSPGTAQETQYF	TGCGCCAGCAGCCCCGGCACAGCCCAAGAGACCCAGTACTTC
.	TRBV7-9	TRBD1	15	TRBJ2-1	CASSLRQGPENEQFF	TGTGCCAGCAGCTTACGACAGGGGCCGGAGAATGAGCAGTTCTTC
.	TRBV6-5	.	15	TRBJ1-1	CASSYARGQSSEAFF	TGTGCCAGCAGTTACGCCCGAGGGCAGAGCTCCGAAGCTTTCTTT
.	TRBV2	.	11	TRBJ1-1	CASSDSGEAFF	TGTGCCAGCAGTGATTCCGGGGAAGCTTTCTTT
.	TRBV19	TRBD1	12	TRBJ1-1	CASSGQGVEAFF	TGTGCCAGTAGCGGACAGGGGGTTGAAGCTTTCTTT